This is a list of T cell receptor beta chains from one sample in a study of control samples from healthy donors and cancer patients. Some clones are missing from TCRdb's copy, which holds only in-frame ones; the method was immunoSEQ multiplex PCR. This table holds 55,000 to 70,000 clones, approximately 90% found once. The specimen sequenced was PBMCs. The receptors originated from a man aged 25 to 40 with colorectal cancer. Both conserved end residues are part of each CDR3. D genes are given only for firm matches. Size is omitted from some rows. Given values are once, few, many or a class for expanded clones.

abundance: once; v_gene: TRBV5-1; d_gene: -; j_gene: TRBJ2-3; CDR3nt: TGCGCCAGCAGCTTGGTGTCTTCGCCCTCCTCAGATACGCAGTATTTT; CDR3aa: CASSLVSSPSSDTQYF
abundance: -; v_gene: TRBV6-5; d_gene: -; j_gene: TRBJ1-3; CDR3nt: TGTGCCAGCAGTTACTCCCCACAGGGCTCTGGAAACACCATATATTTT; CDR3aa: CASSYSPQGSGNTIYF
abundance: -; v_gene: TRBV20-1; d_gene: -; j_gene: TRBJ1-4; CDR3nt: TGCAGTGTGTCCGGGGAAAAACTGTTTTTT; CDR3aa: CSVSGEKLFF
abundance: -; v_gene: TRBV7-9; d_gene: -; j_gene: TRBJ1-2; CDR3nt: TGTGCCAGCAGTTTAGGGGGTGGTGACTATGGCTACACCTTC; CDR3aa: CASSLGGGDYGYTF
abundance: -; v_gene: TRBV7-2; d_gene: -; j_gene: TRBJ1-1; CDR3nt: TGTGCCAGCAGCTTAGTCAGGGTGCACACTGAAGCTTTCTTT; CDR3aa: CASSLVRVHTEAFF
abundance: -; v_gene: TRBV4-1; d_gene: -; j_gene: TRBJ1-1; CDR3nt: TGCGCCAGCAGCCAAGGTTGGAGGGGCTTTGAAGCTTTCTTT; CDR3aa: CASSQGWRGFEAFF
abundance: -; v_gene: TRBV6-6; d_gene: -; j_gene: TRBJ1-5; CDR3nt: TGTGCCAGCAGTTACTCGTGGGGGACGATACAGCCCCAGCATTTT; CDR3aa: CASSYSWGTIQPQHF
abundance: -; v_gene: TRBV19; d_gene: -; j_gene: TRBJ2-1; CDR3nt: TGTGCCAGTAGTATAGGGCGAACGGGGCACAATGAGCAGTTCTTC; CDR3aa: CASSIGRTGHNEQFF
abundance: -; v_gene: TRBV19; d_gene: -; j_gene: TRBJ1-5; CDR3nt: TGTGCCAGTAAATCCCCGAATCAGCCCCAGCATTTT; CDR3aa: CASKSPNQPQHF
abundance: -; v_gene: TRBV10-3; d_gene: TRBD1; j_gene: TRBJ1-2; CDR3nt: TGTGCCATCAGTGAGCGGGGACAGGGGGAAGTCTTCTATGGCTACACCTTC; CDR3aa: CAISERGQGEVFYGYTF
abundance: -; v_gene: TRBV25-1; d_gene: TRBD1; j_gene: TRBJ2-3; CDR3nt: TGTGCCAGCAGTGAACAGGGGGCGACAGATACGCAGTATTTT; CDR3aa: CASSEQGATDTQYF
abundance: -; v_gene: TRBV6-2/TRBV6-3; d_gene: -; j_gene: TRBJ1-6; CDR3nt: TGTGCCAGCAGTTGGGGTATGGCTTCACCCCTCCACTTT; CDR3aa: CASSWGMASPLHF
abundance: -; v_gene: TRBV29-1; d_gene: -; j_gene: TRBJ2-7; CDR3nt: TGCAGCGTCCGTCGGGGGCCCGGCGCCAGCTCCTACGAGCAGTACTTC; CDR3aa: CSVRRGPGASSYEQYF
abundance: -; v_gene: TRBV9; d_gene: -; j_gene: TRBJ2-2; CDR3nt: TGTGCCAGCAGCCTCCGGGACCTAAACACCGGGGAGCTGTTTTTT; CDR3aa: CASSLRDLNTGELFF
abundance: -; v_gene: TRBV6-6; d_gene: TRBD1; j_gene: TRBJ2-1; CDR3nt: TGTGCCAGCAGTACCGGGACAGGGCATGAGCAGTTCTTC; CDR3aa: CASSTGTGHEQFF
abundance: few; v_gene: TRBV6-5; d_gene: -; j_gene: TRBJ1-5; CDR3nt: TGTGCCAGCAGTCCTAAACAGGGCAACAATCAGCCCCAGCATTTT; CDR3aa: CASSPKQGNNQPQHF
abundance: -; v_gene: TRBV7-9; d_gene: -; j_gene: TRBJ2-2; CDR3nt: TGTGCCAGCAGCTCGAGGTTGGGGACCGGGGAGCTGTTTTTT; CDR3aa: CASSSRLGTGELFF
abundance: -; v_gene: TRBV19; d_gene: TRBD1; j_gene: TRBJ1-1; CDR3nt: TGTGCCAGTAGTATAGACTCTCCGGGACAGGGGTGGAACACTGAAGCTTTCTTT; CDR3aa: CASSIDSPGQGWNTEAFF
abundance: -; v_gene: TRBV10-3; d_gene: TRBD1; j_gene: TRBJ2-6; CDR3nt: TGTGCCATCGCGGGACAGGGGGCTGGTGGGGCCAACGTCCTGACTTTC; CDR3aa: CAIAGQGAGGANVLTF
abundance: -; v_gene: TRBV18; d_gene: -; j_gene: TRBJ2-2; CDR3nt: TGTGCCAGCTCACCTTGGGGAACCGGGGAGCTGTTTTTT; CDR3aa: CASSPWGTGELFF
abundance: -; v_gene: TRBV5-4; d_gene: -; j_gene: TRBJ2-3; CDR3nt: TGTGCCAGCAGCCCCCCTCGGGACGGGACAGATACGCAGTATTTT; CDR3aa: CASSPPRDGTDTQYF
abundance: -; v_gene: TRBV20-1; d_gene: -; j_gene: TRBJ1-1; CDR3nt: TGCAGTGCTAGTAAGTTGAGCACTGAAGCTTTCTTT; CDR3aa: CSASKLSTEAFF
abundance: -; v_gene: TRBV2; d_gene: -; j_gene: TRBJ1-2; CDR3nt: TGTGCCAGCAGTGAGAGGTATGGCTACACCTTC; CDR3aa: CASSERYGYTF
abundance: -; v_gene: TRBV7-9; d_gene: -; j_gene: TRBJ2-7; CDR3nt: TGTGCCAGCAGCTTACAAGACAGCTCCTACGAGCAGTACTTC; CDR3aa: CASSLQDSSYEQYF
abundance: -; v_gene: TRBV2; d_gene: -; j_gene: TRBJ1-6; CDR3nt: TGTGCCAGCAGTGATAGAGTATGGAATTCACCCCTCCACTTT; CDR3aa: CASSDRVWNSPLHF
abundance: -; v_gene: TRBV3-1/TRBV3-2; d_gene: -; j_gene: TRBJ2-2; CDR3nt: TGTGCCCGCAGCCGCGGGGGAGGGGGGGACACCGGGGAGCTGTTTTTT; CDR3aa: CARSRGGGGDTGELFF
abundance: -; v_gene: TRBV7-2; d_gene: -; j_gene: TRBJ2-2; CDR3nt: TGTGCCAGCAGCGTGGGACAGAACACCGGGGAGCTGTTTTTT; CDR3aa: CASSVGQNTGELFF
abundance: -; v_gene: TRBV3-1/TRBV3-2; d_gene: -; j_gene: TRBJ2-3; CDR3nt: TGTGCCAGCAGCCGAAGGGATACGCAGTATTTT; CDR3aa: CASSRRDTQYF
abundance: -; v_gene: TRBV6-5; d_gene: -; j_gene: TRBJ2-7; CDR3nt: TGTGCCAGCAGTTACTCTGGCCAGACTCTATACGAGCAGTACTTC; CDR3aa: CASSYSGQTLYEQYF
abundance: once; v_gene: TRBV14; d_gene: TRBD2; j_gene: TRBJ2-5; CDR3nt: TGTGCCAGCAGCCAACGGGGACTAGCGGGGGATCCGGAGACCCAGTACTTC; CDR3aa: CASSQRGLAGDPETQYF
abundance: -; v_gene: TRBV24-1; d_gene: -; j_gene: TRBJ1-5; CDR3nt: TGTGCCACCAGTGACTTTGCGGGGGCATCCCTTCAGCCCCAGCATTTT; CDR3aa: CATSDFAGASLQPQHF
abundance: -; v_gene: TRBV5-1; d_gene: -; j_gene: TRBJ2-3; CDR3nt: TGCGCCAGCAGCTTGGCAGGAATGGGGGATACGCAGTATTTT; CDR3aa: CASSLAGMGDTQYF
abundance: -; v_gene: TRBV4-3; d_gene: -; j_gene: TRBJ2-3; CDR3nt: TGCGCCAGCAGCCAAGATTGGCAATCAGGAGCAACGAGCACAGATACGCAGTATTTT; CDR3aa: CASSQDWQSGATSTDTQYF
abundance: -; v_gene: TRBV10-3; d_gene: TRBD2; j_gene: TRBJ2-3; CDR3nt: TGTGCCATCAGTGAGCCTTTTAGCGGGAGAAGCACAGATACGCAGTATTTT; CDR3aa: CAISEPFSGRSTDTQYF
abundance: -; v_gene: TRBV6-5; d_gene: TRBD1; j_gene: TRBJ1-5; CDR3nt: TGTGCCAGCAAAAGGATCGGGACAGGCAATCAGCCCCAGCATTTT; CDR3aa: CASKRIGTGNQPQHF
abundance: -; v_gene: TRBV5-1; d_gene: -; j_gene: TRBJ2-2; CDR3nt: TGCGCCAGCAGCTTGGAAGTAGGGTCGACCGGGGAGCTGTTTTTT; CDR3aa: CASSLEVGSTGELFF
abundance: -; v_gene: TRBV2; d_gene: -; j_gene: TRBJ2-3; CDR3nt: TGTGCCAGCATTCTGGGTGGGCTTGACGCAGATACGCAGTATTTT; CDR3aa: CASILGGLDADTQYF
abundance: -; v_gene: TRBV25-1; d_gene: -; j_gene: TRBJ1-4; CDR3nt: TGTGCCAGCAGTGAAGTCGCGAGTCATAATGAAAAACTGTTTTTT; CDR3aa: CASSEVASHNEKLFF
abundance: -; v_gene: TRBV12-3/TRBV12-4; d_gene: -; j_gene: TRBJ1-1; CDR3nt: TGTGCCAGCAGTTTCCAGAACACTGAAGCTTTCTTT; CDR3aa: CASSFQNTEAFF
abundance: -; v_gene: TRBV6-5; d_gene: TRBD1; j_gene: TRBJ1-1; CDR3nt: TGTGCCAGCAGTTGGGGACAGGGTAAAACTGAAGCTTTCTTT; CDR3aa: CASSWGQGKTEAFF
abundance: -; v_gene: TRBV25-1; d_gene: -; j_gene: TRBJ1-1; CDR3nt: TGTGCCAGCAGTGGAAGCACGGGACTCATGAACACTGAAGCTTTCTTT; CDR3aa: CASSGSTGLMNTEAFF
abundance: -; v_gene: TRBV28; d_gene: TRBD1; j_gene: TRBJ1-1; CDR3nt: TGTGCCAGCAGTTCCCGGGACAGGCTTAAGAACACTGAAGCTTTCTTT; CDR3aa: CASSSRDRLKNTEAFF
abundance: -; v_gene: TRBV12-5; d_gene: -; j_gene: TRBJ2-2; CDR3nt: TGTGCTAGTGGTTTGGTACAGTGGGACACCGGGGAGCTGTTTTTT; CDR3aa: CASGLVQWDTGELFF
abundance: -; v_gene: TRBV5-5; d_gene: TRBD2; j_gene: TRBJ2-2; CDR3nt: TGTGCCAGCAGCTTGACTAGCGGGGGGGTACTCACCGGGGAGCTGTTTTTT; CDR3aa: CASSLTSGGVLTGELFF
abundance: -; v_gene: TRBV12-3/TRBV12-4; d_gene: -; j_gene: TRBJ1-2; CDR3nt: TGTGCCAGCAGCAGGACAGTATCCTATGGCTACACCTTC; CDR3aa: CASSRTVSYGYTF
abundance: -; v_gene: TRBV6-2/TRBV6-3; d_gene: -; j_gene: TRBJ1-5; CDR3nt: TGTGCCAGCAGTCCCGCCAAGACAGATCTAATCAGCCCCCAGCATTTT; CDR3aa: CASSPAKTDLISPQHF
abundance: -; v_gene: TRBV6-5; d_gene: -; j_gene: TRBJ2-7; CDR3nt: TGTGCCAGCACGGGCGGGGGCCCCTACGAGCAGTACTTC; CDR3aa: CASTGGGPYEQYF
abundance: -; v_gene: TRBV10-3; d_gene: -; j_gene: TRBJ2-3; CDR3nt: TGTGCCATCAGGGGCCTAGAAGATACGCAGTATTTT; CDR3aa: CAIRGLEDTQYF
abundance: -; v_gene: TRBV2; d_gene: TRBD1; j_gene: TRBJ1-2; CDR3nt: TGTGCCAGCAGGGACACAGGGGTAGGTGGCTACACCTTC; CDR3aa: CASRDTGVGGYTF
abundance: -; v_gene: TRBV19; d_gene: -; j_gene: TRBJ2-7; CDR3nt: TGTGCCAGTAGTATGGGCCCCGGGTTCTACGAGCAGTACTTC; CDR3aa: CASSMGPGFYEQYF
abundance: -; v_gene: TRBV9; d_gene: -; j_gene: TRBJ1-3; CDR3nt: TGTGCCAGCAGCGCACTCGACAGACCGCACATCATATATTTT; CDR3aa: CASSALDRPHIIYF
abundance: once; v_gene: TRBV5-1; d_gene: -; j_gene: TRBJ1-1; CDR3nt: TGCGCCAGCAGCTTGGCAGGGGTGTCCACTGAAGCTTTCTTT; CDR3aa: CASSLAGVSTEAFF
abundance: few; v_gene: TRBV4-1; d_gene: -; j_gene: TRBJ2-6; CDR3nt: TGCGCCAGCAGCCCCGACAGCTCTGGGGCCAACGTCCTGACTTTC; CDR3aa: CASSPDSSGANVLTF
abundance: -; v_gene: TRBV21-1; d_gene: -; j_gene: TRBJ2-1; CDR3nt: TGTGCCAGCAGCAAGGCCGGGACAGGGGGAAATGAGCAGTTCTTC; CDR3aa: CASSKAGTGGNEQFF
abundance: -; v_gene: TRBV27; d_gene: -; j_gene: TRBJ2-7; CDR3nt: TGTGCCAGGGAGGACACAACGGGATCCAGCTCCTACGAGCAGTACTTC; CDR3aa: CAREDTTGSSSYEQYF
abundance: -; v_gene: TRBV5-1; d_gene: -; j_gene: TRBJ2-1; CDR3nt: TGCGCCAGCAGCTTGGGGCCCGCGGAGGGGAATGAGCAGTTCTTC; CDR3aa: CASSLGPAEGNEQFF
abundance: -; v_gene: TRBV18; d_gene: TRBD1; j_gene: TRBJ1-4; CDR3nt: TGTGCCAGCTCGCCGACAGGGGCAGCAACTAATGAAAAACTGTTTTTT; CDR3aa: CASSPTGAATNEKLFF
abundance: -; v_gene: TRBV12-3/TRBV12-4; d_gene: -; j_gene: TRBJ1-2; CDR3nt: TGTGCCAGCAGCCCATCTAACTATGGCTACACCTTC; CDR3aa: CASSPSNYGYTF
abundance: -; v_gene: TRBV30; d_gene: -; j_gene: TRBJ1-2; CDR3nt: TGTGCCTGGAGTCGCAGGCGTGATACTAACTATGGCTACACCTTC; CDR3aa: CAWSRRRDTNYGYTF
abundance: -; v_gene: TRBV12-3/TRBV12-4; d_gene: -; j_gene: TRBJ1-5; CDR3nt: TGTGCCAGCAGTTCCCGCCCCAATCAGCCCCAGCATTTT; CDR3aa: CASSSRPNQPQHF